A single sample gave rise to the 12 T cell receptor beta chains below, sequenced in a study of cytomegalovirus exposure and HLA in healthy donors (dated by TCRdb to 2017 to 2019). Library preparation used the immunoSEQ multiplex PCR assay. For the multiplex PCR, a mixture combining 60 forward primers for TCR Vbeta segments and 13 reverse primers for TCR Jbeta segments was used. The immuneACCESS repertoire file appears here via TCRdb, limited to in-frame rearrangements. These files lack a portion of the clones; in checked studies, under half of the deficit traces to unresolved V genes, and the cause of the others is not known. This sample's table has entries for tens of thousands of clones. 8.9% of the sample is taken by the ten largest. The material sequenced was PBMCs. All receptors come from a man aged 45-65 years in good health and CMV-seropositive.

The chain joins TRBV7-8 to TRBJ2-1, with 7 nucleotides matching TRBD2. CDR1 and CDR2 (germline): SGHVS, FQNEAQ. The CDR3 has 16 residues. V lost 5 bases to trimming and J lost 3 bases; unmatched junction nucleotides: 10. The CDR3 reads CASSPARLADYNEQFF. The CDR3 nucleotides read TGTGCCAGCAGCCCCGCGCGGCTAGCGGACTACAATGAGCAGTTCTTC.

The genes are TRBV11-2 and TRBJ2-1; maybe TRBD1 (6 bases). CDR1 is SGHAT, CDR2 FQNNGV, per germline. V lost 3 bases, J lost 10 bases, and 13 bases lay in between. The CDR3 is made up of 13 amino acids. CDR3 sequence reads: CASSFLGADEQFF. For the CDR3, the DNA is TGTGCCAGCAGCTTCTTGGGGGCAGACGAGCAGTTCTTC.

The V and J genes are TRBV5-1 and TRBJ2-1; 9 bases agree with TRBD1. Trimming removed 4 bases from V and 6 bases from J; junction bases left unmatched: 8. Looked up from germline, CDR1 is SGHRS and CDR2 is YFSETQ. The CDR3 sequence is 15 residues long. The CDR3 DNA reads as TGCGCCAGCAGCCTAGGGACAGGGAGAATCAATGAGCAGTTCTTC. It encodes CASSLGTGRINEQFF.

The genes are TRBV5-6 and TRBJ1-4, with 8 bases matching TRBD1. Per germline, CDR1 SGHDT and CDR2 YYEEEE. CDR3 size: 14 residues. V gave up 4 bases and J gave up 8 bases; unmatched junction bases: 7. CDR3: CASSPQGGFEKLFF. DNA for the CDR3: TGTGCCAGCAGCCCACAGGGGGGATTCGAAAAACTGTTTTTT.

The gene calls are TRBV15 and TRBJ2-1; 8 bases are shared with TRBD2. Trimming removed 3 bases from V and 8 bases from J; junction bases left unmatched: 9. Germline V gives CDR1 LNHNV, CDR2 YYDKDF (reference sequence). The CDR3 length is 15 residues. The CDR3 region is CATSSEAGARDEQFF. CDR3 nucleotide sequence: TGTGCCACCAGCAGCGAAGCGGGAGCTAGGGATGAGCAGTTCTTC.

CDR3 residues: CASSSSPRQGGYTF. The CDR3 nucleotides read TGTGCCAGCAGTTCGTCCCCCCGACAGGGTGGCTACACCTTC. The chain joins TRBV28 to TRBJ1-2; 7 bases map to TRBD1. Trimming at V came to 4 bases and at J to 7 bases, leaving 9 bases not matched to a gene. Germline V gives CDR1 MDHEN, CDR2 SYDVKM. The CDR3 covers 14 residues.

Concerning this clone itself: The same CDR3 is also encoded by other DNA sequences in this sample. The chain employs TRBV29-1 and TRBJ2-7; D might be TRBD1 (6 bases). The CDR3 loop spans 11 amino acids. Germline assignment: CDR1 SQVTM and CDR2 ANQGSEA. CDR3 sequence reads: CSGGETYEQYF. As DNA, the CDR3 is TGCAGTGGGGGCGAGACCTACGAGCAGTACTTC.

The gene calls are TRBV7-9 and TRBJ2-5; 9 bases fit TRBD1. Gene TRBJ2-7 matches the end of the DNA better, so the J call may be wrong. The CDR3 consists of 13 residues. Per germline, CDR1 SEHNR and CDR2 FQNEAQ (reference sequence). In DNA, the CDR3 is TGTGCCAGCAGTCAAGACAGGGGGTACGAGCAGTACTTC. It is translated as CASSQDRGYEQYF.

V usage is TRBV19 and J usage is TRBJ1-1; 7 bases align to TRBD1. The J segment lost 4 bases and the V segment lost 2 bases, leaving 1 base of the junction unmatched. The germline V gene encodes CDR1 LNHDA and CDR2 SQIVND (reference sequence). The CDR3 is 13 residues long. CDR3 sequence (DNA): TGTGCCAGTAGTATAAGACAGGGCACTGAAGCTTTCTTT. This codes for CASSIRQGTEAFF. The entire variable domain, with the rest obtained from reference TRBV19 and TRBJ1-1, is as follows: DGGITQSPKYLFRKEGQNVTLSCEQNLNHDAMYWYRQDPGQGLRLIYYSQIVNDFQKGDIAEGYSVSREKKESFPLTVTSAQKNPTAFYLCASSIRQGTEAFFGQGTRLTVV.

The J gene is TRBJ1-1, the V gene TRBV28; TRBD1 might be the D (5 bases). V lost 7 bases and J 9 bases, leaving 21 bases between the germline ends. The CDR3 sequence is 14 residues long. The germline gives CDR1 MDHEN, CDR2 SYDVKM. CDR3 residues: CASKGPPPGLQAFF. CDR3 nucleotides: TGTGCCAGCAAGGGCCCCCCCCCAGGGCTCCAAGCTTTCTTT.

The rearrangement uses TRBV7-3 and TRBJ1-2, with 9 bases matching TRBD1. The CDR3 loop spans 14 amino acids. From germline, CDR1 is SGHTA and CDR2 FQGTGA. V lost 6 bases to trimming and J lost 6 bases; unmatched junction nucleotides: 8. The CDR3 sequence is CASSTGTGINGYTF. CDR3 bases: TGTGCCAGCAGTACCGGGACAGGGATCAATGGCTACACCTTC.

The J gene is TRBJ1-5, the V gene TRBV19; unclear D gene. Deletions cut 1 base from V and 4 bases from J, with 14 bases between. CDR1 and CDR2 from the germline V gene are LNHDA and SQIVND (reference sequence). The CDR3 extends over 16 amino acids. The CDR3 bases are TGTGCCAGTAGTATAGGGAGAGAACGGTGGAATCAGCCCCAGCATTTT. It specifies CASSIGRERWNQPQHF.